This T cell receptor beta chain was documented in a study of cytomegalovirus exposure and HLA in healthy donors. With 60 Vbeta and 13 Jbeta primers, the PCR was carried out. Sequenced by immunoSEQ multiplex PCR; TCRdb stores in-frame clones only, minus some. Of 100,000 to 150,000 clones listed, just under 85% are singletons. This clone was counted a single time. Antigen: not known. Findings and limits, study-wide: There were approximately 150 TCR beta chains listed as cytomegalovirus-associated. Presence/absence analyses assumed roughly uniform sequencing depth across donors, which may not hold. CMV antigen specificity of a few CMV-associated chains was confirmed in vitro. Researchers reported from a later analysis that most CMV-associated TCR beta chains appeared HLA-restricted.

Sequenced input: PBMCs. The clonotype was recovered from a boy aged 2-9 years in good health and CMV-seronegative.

For the CDR3, the DNA is TGCGCCAGCAGCCGAACGGGAGAACTAAAAGTGGACATTCAGTACTTC. It specifies CASSRTGELKVDIQYF. This rearrangement joins TRBV4-1 to TRBJ2-4; possibly TRBD2 for D (6 bases). The CDR3 runs to 16 residues. Germline V gene lookup returns CDR1 MGHRA and CDR2 YSYEKL. The V gene lost 4 bases and the J gene lost 8 bases, with 21 bases spanning the gap.